Below, one T cell receptor beta chain is given with its context. This clone was seen only a few times. It lacks a known antigen. Base-call qualities are not available, and no considerably larger clone is one nucleotide away. Patients undergoing total pancreatectomy with islet autotransplantation (TPIAT) were the source of the chronic pancreatitis pancreas tissue. None of the chronic pancreatitis patients included in the study had a known history of diabetes. For TCRbeta sequencing, genomic DNA was extracted directly from bulk pancreas tissue, without T cell sorting. At two US centers, pancreas tissues from patients and organ donors were collected on a consecutive basis. This record comes from a study of immune characteristics of hereditary and idiopathic chronic pancreatitis. As for the study more broadly: The study examined local immune cells and TCRbeta repertoires in the pancreas in hereditary and idiopathic chronic pancreatitis, using control pancreases from organ donors for comparison. TCRbeta sequencing included about five control pancreases, roughly seven pancreases with hereditary chronic pancreatitis and roughly six pancreases with idiopathic chronic pancreatitis. Minimal in vitro experimental manipulation of pancreas-infiltrating T cells was the reason the gDNA-based approach was selected. On the study overall, not on this receptor specifically: Vbeta-Jbeta gene family usage, including TRBV10, TRBV19, TRBV23 and TRBV5, differed between hereditary and idiopathic chronic pancreatitis. Compared with controls, TCRbeta repertoire diversity was significantly higher and clonality was lower in both chronic pancreatitis groups. Patient tissue was available only at the time of TPIAT, so disease duration differences may have influenced immune findings. The study did not include chronic pancreatitis caused by alcohol use. Numbers of productive TCR rearrangements correlated positively with disease severity scores among 10 to 15 chronic pancreatitis patients.

From the germline V gene (reference sequence), CDR1 is SGHNT and CDR2 is YYREEE. Trimming removed 2 bases from V and 3 bases from J; the gene matches leave 16 bases unexplained. From its cysteine to its phenylalanine, the CDR3 spans 18 amino acids. The sequence is cut down to CDR3 DNA, 54 bases in frame from base 1. Libraries were built with the immunoSEQ multiplex PCR assay. From pancreatic genomic DNA, the TCRbeta CDR3 region and adjacent sequences were amplified and sequenced. Regarding the original processing steps: Repertoire diversity was measured as a mean normalized Shannon-Wiener index, alongside productive clonality and productive rearrangement counts. Control and chronic pancreatitis repertoire metrics were compared by means of the nonparametric Mann-Whitney U test. A clonotype counted as shared when its CDR3beta sequence had identical amino acid composition and length across subjects. This is the immuneACCESS table as TCRdb keeps it, with only in-frame sequences that have V and J called. A part of the clones is gone; compared with another copy, unresolved V genes explain less than half, and the rest is unexplained. V and J calls plus clone size are reproduced from that table; the DNA served to infer D and trimming. Counted in this sample were 1,500 to 2,000 clones; around 76% of them appeared once. The biggest ten clones account for 16% of the sample.

Recombination linked TRBV5-4 to TRBJ1-1, with TRBD1 identical over 7 junction bases. Sequencing used pancreas tissue with hereditary chronic pancreatitis. The receptor was isolated from a human donor with chronic pancreatitis. CDR3 reads: CASSLPANPTGVDTEAFF. The nucleotide sequence reads TGTGCCAGCAGCTTACCGGCCAACCCTACAGGGGTAGACACTGAAGCTTTCTTT.